The sequence of this TCR beta chain was determined in a study of radiotherapy plus CTLA-4 blockade in lung cancer. Study context: Objective responses occurred in about a sixth of patients; around 30% had disease control.

Profiling relied on immunoSEQ multiplex PCR, and the TCRdb table lists in-frame clones only, not all of them. Among about 49,000 clones, 70% to 90% were seen once, and the ten largest hold 28%. Each patient with chemo-refractory metastatic non-small-cell lung cancer was treated with focal radiation plus CTLA-4 blockade using ipilimumab. Germline CDR1 reads SQVTM; CDR2 reads ANQGSEA. The CDR3 consists of 11 residues. The V end was cut by 6 bases, the J end by 2 bases, with 6 bases between. Broader study findings: With interferon-beta, early dynamics of blood T cell clones were reported to best predict response. TCR clones from tumors expanded in blood after radiotherapy plus ipilimumab.

Comment on this clone: Its antigen is unidentified.

The TCR sequence derives from a human donor with non-small cell lung cancer whose response to radiotherapy plus ipilimumab could not be evaluated. The J gene is TRBJ2-3, the V gene TRBV29-1; D is ambiguous. Material: peripheral blood, obtained from a patient treated with radiotherapy plus ipilimumab. CDR3 protein: CSVGFTDTQYF. The CDR3 region has the DNA TGCAGCGTGGGCTTCACAGATACGCAGTATTTT.